These 5 T cell receptor beta chains originate from one sample sequenced in a study of shared clonotypes between healthy human individuals (dated by TCRdb to the early 2020s). Libraries were built with the immunoSEQ multiplex PCR assay. Held by TCRdb, this immuneACCESS table contains in-frame sequences only and omits some clones. Under half of the omission traces to an unresolved V gene where checked; the cause of the rest is unknown. Recorded for this sample are 950,000 to 1,100,000 clones; 75% to 80% of them occurred a single time. The ten largest clones add up to 0.55% to 0.7% of the sample. Input material: memory CD4+ T cells from PBMCs. Taken with the paper, the label for cell subset or site translates to: CD45RA-negative fraction. The receptors come from a man younger than 35 in good health. Some clones in this sample may be carry-over from other donors' samples.

A note on this clone: A much larger clonotype is one base distant, so this may be a read error. The same CDR3 can be traced to other DNA sequences in this sample. This chain connects TRBV7-9 to TRBJ1-6; tentatively, D is TRBD1 (5 bases). The CDR3 covers 13 residues. The V gene lost 8 bases and the J gene lost 8 bases, with 13 bases spanning the gap. Germline-derived CDR1 and CDR2 are SEHNR and FQNEAQ (reference sequence). CDR3 DNA: TGTGCCAGCCAAGACAGATGGGATTCACCCCTCCACTTT. Amino acids: CASQDRWDSPLHF. Variable domain in full (rest from reference TRBV7-9 and TRBJ1-6): DTGVSQNPRHKITKRGQNVTFRCDPISEHNRLYWYRQTLGQGPEFLTYFQNEAQLEKSRLLSDRFSAERPKGSFSTLEIQRTEQGDSAMYLCASQDRWDSPLHFGNGTRLTVT.

The chain employs TRBV30 and TRBJ2-5; a weak D match, TRBD1 (6 bases). Germline V gene data show CDR1 as GTSNPN and CDR2 as SVGIG (reference sequence). The CDR3 extends over 13 amino acids. Trimming pared 4 bases from V and 4 bases from J, leaving 13 bases between. Here the CDR3 DNA reads TGTGCCTGGAACAGGGATTTGGGAGAGACCCAGTACTTC. It is translated as CAWNRDLGETQYF.

V is TRBV4-3 and J is TRBJ1-2; D ambiguous. V dropped 2 bases and J dropped 2 bases, with 9 bases sitting between them. This CDR3 comprises 14 residues. In germline, CDR1 is LGHNA, CDR2 YSLEER. CDR3 sequence: CASSQSTGNYGYTF. The DNA for the CDR3 is TGCGCCAGCAGCCAATCAACCGGGAACTATGGCTACACCTTC.

The chain joins TRBV5-6 to TRBJ1-5; D is unclear. CDR3 length equals 13 residues. CDR1 is SGHDT and CDR2 is YYEEEE in the germline V gene. The germline V and J ends were trimmed by 0 bases and 9 bases, with 10 bases remaining between them. This chain's CDR3 is CASSLGGFVPQHF. CDR3 nucleotides: TGTGCCAGCAGCTTGGGAGGGTTCGTGCCCCAGCATTTT.

Regarding this clone: This probably arose from a read error, given a far larger clone one base away. Because it lacks the conserved phenylalanine or tryptophan at the end, this CDR3 is likely a read error. The chain couples TRBV7-9 to TRBJ1-5; 7 bases agree with TRBD1. The CDR3 covers 13 residues. The germline V gene encodes CDR1 SEHNR and CDR2 FQNEAQ (reference sequence). V was pared by 11 bases and J by 3 bases, with 7 bases of the junction left unmatched. Written as DNA, the CDR3 is TGTGCCGTACAGGGGATGAACAATCAGCCCCAGCATCTT. Protein sequence: CAVQGMNNQPQHL.